Below, one T cell receptor beta chain is given with its context. This study enrolled people aged about 18 to 100 from around 25 US geographic areas. This sample was included in a study of blood T cell repertoires in COVID-19. V dropped 5 bases and J dropped 3; count of bases not matched to a gene: 16. CDR3 size: 18 residues. Germline lookup yields CDR1 MDHEN and CDR2 SYDVKM. This table comes from immunoSEQ multiplex PCR, and its TCRdb copy is limited to in-frame clones, with some not included. This table has fewer than 350,000 clones, 85% to 90% appearing once. Sample: PBMCs or T cells enriched from blood (not recorded which). The sequence came from a woman in her twenties or thirties with acute COVID-19. V is TRBV28 and J is TRBJ2-3; 8 bases line up with TRBD2. The CDR3 coding sequence is TGTGCCAGCAGTATTAACCTGTGGCGGAGCGGGAGTACAGATACGCAGTATTTT. Amino acid sequence: CASSINLWRSGSTDTQYF.